The entry below gives a single TCR beta chain sequence along with its context. The antigen remains undetermined. Unique-molecular-identifier-tagged TCR beta cDNA libraries were used. There were 1 to 10 million T cells, and about half a million cDNA molecules came from them. From the PCR reads, TCRdb called clonotypes with MiXCR, one entry per CDR3 protein. This sample carries about 460,000 distinct CDR3 sequences, 45% of them seen once, and the ten largest clones take about 12%. This sample is drawn from a study of post-analysis software for immune sequencing data. Whole-study results and caveats: Roughly five TRBV segments were significantly more frequent in patients than in controls. TRBV5-6, TRBV5-1 and TRBV20-1 were among these segments.

The germline V and J ends were trimmed by 5 bases and 6 bases, with 25 bases remaining between them. The CDR3 totals 16 residues. Germline values: CDR1 DFQATT, CDR2 SNEGSKA (reference sequence). This TCR derives from a girl aged 10 to 17 with multiple sclerosis. Sequenced sample: blood. The rearrangement joins TRBV20-1 to TRBJ2-5; possibly TRBD2 for D (6 bases). The CDR3 bases are TGCAGTGCTGCCCGTCGGTCCCAGGGACTGCAAAAGACCCAGTACTTC. Its protein product is CSAARRSQGLQKTQYF.